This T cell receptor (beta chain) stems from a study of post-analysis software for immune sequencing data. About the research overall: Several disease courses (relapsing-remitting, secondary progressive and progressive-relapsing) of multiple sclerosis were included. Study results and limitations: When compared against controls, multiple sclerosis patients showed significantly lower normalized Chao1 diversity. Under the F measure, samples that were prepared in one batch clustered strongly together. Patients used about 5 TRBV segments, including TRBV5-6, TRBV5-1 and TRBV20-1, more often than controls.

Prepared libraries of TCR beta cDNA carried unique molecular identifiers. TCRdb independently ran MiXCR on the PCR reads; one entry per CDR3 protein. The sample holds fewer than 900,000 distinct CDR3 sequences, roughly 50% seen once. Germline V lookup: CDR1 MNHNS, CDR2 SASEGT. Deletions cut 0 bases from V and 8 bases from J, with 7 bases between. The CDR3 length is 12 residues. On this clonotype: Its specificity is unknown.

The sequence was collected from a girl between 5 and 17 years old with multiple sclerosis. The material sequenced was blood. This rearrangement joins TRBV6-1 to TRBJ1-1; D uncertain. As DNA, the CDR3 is TGTGCCAGCAGTGAAGCCCTCCCAGAAGCTTTCTTT. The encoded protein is CASSEALPEAFF.